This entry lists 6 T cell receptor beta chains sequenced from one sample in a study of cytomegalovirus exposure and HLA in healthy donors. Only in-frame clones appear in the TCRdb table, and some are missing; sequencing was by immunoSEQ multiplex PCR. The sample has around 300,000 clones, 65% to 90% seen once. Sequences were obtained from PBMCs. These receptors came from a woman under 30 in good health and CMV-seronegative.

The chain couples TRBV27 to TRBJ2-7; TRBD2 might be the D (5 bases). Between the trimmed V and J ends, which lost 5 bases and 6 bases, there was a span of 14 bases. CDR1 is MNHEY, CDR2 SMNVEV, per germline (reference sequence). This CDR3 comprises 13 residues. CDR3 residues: CASSPPNGLEQYF. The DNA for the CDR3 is TGTGCCAGCAGTCCCCCAAATGGACTCGAGCAGTACTTC.

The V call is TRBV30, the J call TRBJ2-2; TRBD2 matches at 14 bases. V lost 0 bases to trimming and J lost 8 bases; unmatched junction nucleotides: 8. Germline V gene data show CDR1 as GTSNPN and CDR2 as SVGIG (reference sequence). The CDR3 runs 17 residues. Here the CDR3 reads CAWSVVRTSGRTGELFF. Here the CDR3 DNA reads TGTGCCTGGAGTGTTGTCAGGACTAGCGGGAGGACGGGGGAGCTGTTTTTT.

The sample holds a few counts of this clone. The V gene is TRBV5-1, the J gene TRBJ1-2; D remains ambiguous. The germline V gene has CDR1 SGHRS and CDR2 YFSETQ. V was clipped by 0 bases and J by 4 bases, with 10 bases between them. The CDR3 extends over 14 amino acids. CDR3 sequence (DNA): TGCGCCAGCAGCTTGGCCCCGGAGGTCTATGGCTACACCTTC. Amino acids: CASSLAPEVYGYTF.

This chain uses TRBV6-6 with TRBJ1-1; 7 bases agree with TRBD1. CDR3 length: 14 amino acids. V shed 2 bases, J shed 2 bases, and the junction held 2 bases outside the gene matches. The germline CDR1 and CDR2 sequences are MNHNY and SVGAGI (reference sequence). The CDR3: CASSYRTGNTEAFF. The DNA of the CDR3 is TGTGCCAGCAGTTACAGGACAGGAAACACTGAAGCTTTCTTT.

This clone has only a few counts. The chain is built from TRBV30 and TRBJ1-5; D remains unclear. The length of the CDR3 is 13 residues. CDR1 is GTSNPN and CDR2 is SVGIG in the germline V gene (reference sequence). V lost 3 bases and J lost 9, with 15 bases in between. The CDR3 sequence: CAWRQSPNGPQHF. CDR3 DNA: TGTGCCTGGAGACAGTCTCCCAATGGGCCCCAGCATTTT.

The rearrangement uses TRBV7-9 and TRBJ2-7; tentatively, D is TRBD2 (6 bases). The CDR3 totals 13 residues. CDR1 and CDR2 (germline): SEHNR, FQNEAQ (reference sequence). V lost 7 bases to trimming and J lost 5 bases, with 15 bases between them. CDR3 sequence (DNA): TGTGCCAGCACCTCGGGGGAGTTCAACGAGCAGTACTTC. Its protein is CASTSGEFNEQYF.